One sample yielded the 7 T cell receptor beta chains listed below, sequenced in a study of shared clonotypes between healthy human individuals. Clones were sequenced by immunoSEQ multiplex PCR, and TCRdb holds only the in-frame ones, with some missing. This table holds about half a million clones, about 80% found once. The sequenced material came from PBMCs. The receptors were sampled from a woman in her thirties or forties in good health. Some clones in this sample may be carry-over from other donors' samples.

This chain uses TRBV30 with TRBJ1-1, with a weak D call TRBD1 (5 bases). Per germline, CDR1 GTSNPN and CDR2 SVGIG (reference sequence). The CDR3 is 12 amino acids. V was clipped by 4 bases and J by 0 bases, with 6 bases between them. The CDR3 protein is CAWTGMNTEAFF. CDR3 nucleotides: TGTGCCTGGACAGGGATGAACACTGAAGCTTTCTTT.

The chain employs TRBV19 and TRBJ2-7, with D possibly matching TRBD2 (6 bases). V gave up 5 bases and J gave up 0 bases, with 14 bases separating them. CDR1 and CDR2 (germline): LNHDA, SQIVND (reference sequence). The CDR3 runs to 15 residues. The DNA for the CDR3 is TGTGCCAGTAGTCCACGGGGACTGGTCTCCTACGAGCAGTACTTC. Protein sequence: CASSPRGLVSYEQYF.

The chain recombines TRBV27 with TRBJ2-1, with TRBD2 matching 7 bases. Germline V lookup: CDR1 MNHEY, CDR2 SMNVEV (reference sequence). The CDR3 runs 14 residues. The ends lost 3 bases at V and 7 bases at J; junction bases unmatched: 6. In DNA, the CDR3 is TGTGCCAGCAGTTTCGGGAGCGGGATTAATGAGCAGTTCTTC. It is translated as CASSFGSGINEQFF.

The chain has TRBV6-1 and TRBJ1-1, with D uncertain. The CDR3 contains 15 residues. Trimming removed 2 bases from V and 5 bases from J, with 15 bases in between. CDR1 is MNHNS and CDR2 is SASEGT in the germline V gene. CDR3 sequence reads: CASSEQVLLLTEAFF. The DNA of the CDR3 is TGTGCCAGCAGTGAACAAGTACTCTTGCTTACTGAAGCTTTCTTT.

This chain links TRBV9 with TRBJ1-5; 8 nucleotides match TRBD1. The CDR3 contains 14 residues. V trimming: 3 bases; J trimming: 9 bases; junction bases outside the gene matches: 8. Germline V gene lookup returns CDR1 SGDLS and CDR2 YYNGEE. In DNA form, the CDR3 reads TGTGCCAGCAGCGAGAACCCAACAGGGGGGCCCCAGCATTTT. Its translation is CASSENPTGGPQHF.

The chain employs TRBV4-1 and TRBJ1-4; the D gene is possibly TRBD1 (5 bases). This CDR3 has 13 residues. The V gene's germline CDR1 is MGHRA and CDR2 YSYEKL. V was clipped by 3 bases and J by 7 bases, with 9 bases between them. The CDR3 DNA reads TGCGCCAGCAGCCAGGGACCGGGTGAAAAACTGTTTTTT. The encoded protein is CASSQGPGEKLFF.

The V call is TRBV7-2, the J call TRBJ1-1; 7 nucleotides line up with TRBD1. Trimming cost V 4 bases and J 7 bases; bases outside gene matches: 12. The germline V gene has CDR1 SGHTA and CDR2 FQGNSA. The CDR3 covers 15 residues. The CDR3 loop is CASSSGQAGKIEAFF. In nucleotides, the CDR3 is TGTGCCAGCAGCTCTGGACAGGCGGGGAAAATTGAAGCTTTCTTT.